This TCR beta chain stems from a study of shared clonotypes between healthy human individuals. The ends were cut back, 4 bases at V and 5 bases at J, with 15 bases in the middle. Germline V gene sequence: CDR1 SGDLS, CDR2 YYNGEE. The CDR3 is 14 amino acids. The test was conducted at deep level. Genomic DNA of every subset was divided equally among multiple immunoSEQ plates. TCRdb's table, derived via immunoSEQ multiplex PCR, lists solely in-frame clones and lacks some. Here the sample spans about 2.4 million clones, 80% to 95% being singletons. With respect to this clone: What it recognizes is unknown.

Study-wide results and caveats: Among donors, clonotype sharing was expected to be affected by sequencing depth.

The origin of this receptor is a man younger than 35 in good health. Some clones in this sample may be carry-over from other donors' samples. This rearrangement joins TRBV9 to TRBJ2-5; D gene ambiguous. Sequenced input: naive CD4+ T cells from PBMCs. The subset was: CD45RA+ positively selected. Here the CDR3 reads CASSPPGREETQYF. Written as DNA, the CDR3 is TGTGCCAGCAGCCCTCCCGGACGAGAGGAGACCCAGTACTTC.